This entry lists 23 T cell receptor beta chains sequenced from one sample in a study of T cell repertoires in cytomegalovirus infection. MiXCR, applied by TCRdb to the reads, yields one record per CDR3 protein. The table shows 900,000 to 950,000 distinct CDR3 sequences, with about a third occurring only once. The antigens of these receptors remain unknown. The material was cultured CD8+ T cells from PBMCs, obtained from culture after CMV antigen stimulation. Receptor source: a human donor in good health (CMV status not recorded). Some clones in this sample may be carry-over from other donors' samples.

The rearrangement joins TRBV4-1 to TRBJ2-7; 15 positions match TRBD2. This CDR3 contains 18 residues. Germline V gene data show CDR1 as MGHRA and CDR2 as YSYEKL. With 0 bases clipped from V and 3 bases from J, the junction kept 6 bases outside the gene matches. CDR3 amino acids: CASSQDMLGLAGGYEQYV. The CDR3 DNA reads TGCGCCAGCAGCCAAGATATGCTGGGACTAGCGGGGGGCTACGAGCAGTACGTC.

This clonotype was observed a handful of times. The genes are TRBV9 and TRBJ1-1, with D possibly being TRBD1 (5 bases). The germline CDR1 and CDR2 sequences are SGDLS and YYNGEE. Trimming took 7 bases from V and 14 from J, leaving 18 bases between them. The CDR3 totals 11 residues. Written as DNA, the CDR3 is TGTGCCAGCGGGGACCCTGGGAAAGGATTCTTT. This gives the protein CASGDPGKGFF.

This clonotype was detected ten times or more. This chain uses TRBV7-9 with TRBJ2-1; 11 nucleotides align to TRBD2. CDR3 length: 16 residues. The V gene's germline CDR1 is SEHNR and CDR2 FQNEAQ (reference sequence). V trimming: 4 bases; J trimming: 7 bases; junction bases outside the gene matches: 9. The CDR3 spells CASSSLSGGASNEQFF. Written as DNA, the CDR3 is TGTGCCAGCAGCTCCCTTAGCGGGGGGGCCTCAAATGAGCAGTTCTTC.

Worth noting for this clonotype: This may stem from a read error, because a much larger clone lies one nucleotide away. CDR3 coding DNA: TGTGCCAGCAGCTTAGAGTTTTCCTACGAGCAGTACGTC. It is translated as CASSLEFSYEQYV. The chain is built from TRBV7-8 and TRBJ2-7, with D unresolved. Per the germline V gene, CDR1 is SGHVS and CDR2 is FQNEAQ. This CDR3 is built from 13 residues. Trimming removed 1 base at V and 1 base at J, with 5 bases between.

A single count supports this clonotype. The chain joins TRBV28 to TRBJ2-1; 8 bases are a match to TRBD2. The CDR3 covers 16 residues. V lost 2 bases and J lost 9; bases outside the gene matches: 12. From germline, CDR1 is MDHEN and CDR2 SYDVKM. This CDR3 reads CASSLILAGGSGEQFF. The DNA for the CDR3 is TGTGCCAGCAGTTTAATACTCGCGGGGGGCTCAGGTGAGCAGTTCTTC.

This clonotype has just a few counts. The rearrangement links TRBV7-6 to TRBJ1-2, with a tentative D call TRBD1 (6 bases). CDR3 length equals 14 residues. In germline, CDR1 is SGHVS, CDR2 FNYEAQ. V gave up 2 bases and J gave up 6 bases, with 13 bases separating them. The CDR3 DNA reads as TGTGCCAGCAGCTTATCGGGGGGCGCGGATGGCTACACCTTC. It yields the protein CASSLSGGADGYTF.

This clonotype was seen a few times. CDR3 in amino acids: CASSQIVFNLGFSIINEQFF. The CDR3 DNA is TGCGCCAGCAGTCAAATAGTTTTCAATTTAGGATTTTCAATTATTAATGAGCAGTTCTTC. The chain employs TRBV23-1 and TRBJ2-1; D gene unclear. TRBV23-1 is marked as an open reading frame, function uncertain. V was cut by 2 bases and J by 7 bases, with 30 bases left in between. The CDR3 spans 20 residues.

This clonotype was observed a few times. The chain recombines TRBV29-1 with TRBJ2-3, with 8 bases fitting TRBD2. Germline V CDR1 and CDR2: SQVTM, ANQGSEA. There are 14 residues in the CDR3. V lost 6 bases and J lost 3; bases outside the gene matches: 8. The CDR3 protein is CSVGKRGGTDTQYF. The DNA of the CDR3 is TGCAGCGTGGGGAAGCGCGGGGGGACAGATACGCAGTATTTT.

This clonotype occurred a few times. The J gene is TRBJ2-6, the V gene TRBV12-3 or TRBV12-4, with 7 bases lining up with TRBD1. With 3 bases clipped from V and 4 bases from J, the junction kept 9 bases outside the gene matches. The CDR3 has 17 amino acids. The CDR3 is CASSFERGRGGANVLTF. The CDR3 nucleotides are TGTGCCAGCAGTTTTGAGAGGGGGCGCGGGGGGGCCAACGTCCTGACTTTC.

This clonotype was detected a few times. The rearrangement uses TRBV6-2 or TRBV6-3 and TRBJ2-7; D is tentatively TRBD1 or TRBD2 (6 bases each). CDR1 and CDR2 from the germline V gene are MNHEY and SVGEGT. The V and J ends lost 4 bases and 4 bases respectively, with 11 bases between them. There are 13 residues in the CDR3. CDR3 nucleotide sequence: TGTGCCAGCAGTTCGGGGGCTTGGTACGAGCAGTACGTC. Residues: CASSSGAWYEQYV.

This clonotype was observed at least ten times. CDR3 amino acids: CASSPGRGLYNEQFF. The CDR3 DNA sequence: TGTGCCAGCAGCCCCGGAAGGGGATTGTACAATGAGCAGTTCTTC. The chain uses TRBV6-2 or TRBV6-3 and TRBJ2-1, with TRBD1 as a possible D gene (5 bases). Trimming shortened V by 6 bases and J by 4 bases, and 16 bases separated the two germline ends. This CDR3 has 15 amino acids. The germline V gene has CDR1 MNHEY and CDR2 SVGEGT.

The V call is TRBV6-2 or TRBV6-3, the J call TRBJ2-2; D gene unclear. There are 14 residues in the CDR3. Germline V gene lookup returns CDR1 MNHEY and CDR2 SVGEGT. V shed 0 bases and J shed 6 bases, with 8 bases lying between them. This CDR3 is CASSYSTSAGELFF. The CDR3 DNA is TGTGCCAGCAGTTACTCCACCTCAGCCGGGGAGCTGTTTTTT.

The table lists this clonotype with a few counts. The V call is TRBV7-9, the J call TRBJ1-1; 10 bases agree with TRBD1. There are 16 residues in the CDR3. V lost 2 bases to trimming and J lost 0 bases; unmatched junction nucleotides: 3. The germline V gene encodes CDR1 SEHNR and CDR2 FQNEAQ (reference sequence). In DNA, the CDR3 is TGTGCCAGCAGCTTAAGACAGGGGGCTATGAACACTGAAGCTTTCTTT. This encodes CASSLRQGAMNTEAFF.

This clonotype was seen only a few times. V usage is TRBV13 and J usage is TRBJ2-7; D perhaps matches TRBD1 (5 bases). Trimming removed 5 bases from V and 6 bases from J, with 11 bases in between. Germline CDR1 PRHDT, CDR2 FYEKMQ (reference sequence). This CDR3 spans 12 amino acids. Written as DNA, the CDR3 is TGTGCCAGCAGCCGGACATCTTTCGAGCAGTACTTC. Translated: CASSRTSFEQYF.

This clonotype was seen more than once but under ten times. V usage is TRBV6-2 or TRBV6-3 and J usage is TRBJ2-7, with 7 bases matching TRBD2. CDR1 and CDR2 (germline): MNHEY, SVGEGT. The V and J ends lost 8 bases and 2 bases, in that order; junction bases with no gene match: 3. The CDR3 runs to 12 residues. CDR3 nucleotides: TGTGCCAGCGTCGGGGGGACCTACGAGCAGTACTTC. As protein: CASVGGTYEQYF.

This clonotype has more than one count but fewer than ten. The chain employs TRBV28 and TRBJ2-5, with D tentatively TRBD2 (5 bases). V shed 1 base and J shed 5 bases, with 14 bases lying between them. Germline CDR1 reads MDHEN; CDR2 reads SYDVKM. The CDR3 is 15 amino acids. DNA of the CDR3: TGTGCCAGCAGTTTATCCCCCATGGGCGGGGAGACCCAGTACTTC. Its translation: CASSLSPMGGETQYF.

CDR3: CASSRLRGGHNEQFF. DNA of the CDR3: TGTGCCAGCAGCCGACTGCGAGGAGGGCACAATGAGCAGTTCTTC. V usage is TRBV6-5 and J usage is TRBJ2-1; tentatively, D is TRBD2 (6 bases). Germline-derived CDR1 and CDR2 are MNHEY and SVGAGI. CDR3 size: 15 residues. Trimming shortened V by 6 bases and J by 5 bases, and 17 bases separated the two germline ends.

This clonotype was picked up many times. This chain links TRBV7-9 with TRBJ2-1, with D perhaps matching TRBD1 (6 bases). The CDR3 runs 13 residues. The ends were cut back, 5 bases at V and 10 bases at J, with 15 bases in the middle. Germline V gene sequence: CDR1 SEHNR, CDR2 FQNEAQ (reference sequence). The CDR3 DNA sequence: TGTGCCAGCAGCCGAGTGGGGGCTAGCGAGCAGTTCTTC. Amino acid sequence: CASSRVGASEQFF.

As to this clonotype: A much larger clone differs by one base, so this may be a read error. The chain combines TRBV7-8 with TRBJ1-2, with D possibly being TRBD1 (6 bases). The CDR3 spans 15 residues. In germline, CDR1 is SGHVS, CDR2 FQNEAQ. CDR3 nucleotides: TGTGCCAGCAGCTTAAGGGGGATAAGTAACTGTGGCTACACCTTC. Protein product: CASSLRGISNCGYTF.

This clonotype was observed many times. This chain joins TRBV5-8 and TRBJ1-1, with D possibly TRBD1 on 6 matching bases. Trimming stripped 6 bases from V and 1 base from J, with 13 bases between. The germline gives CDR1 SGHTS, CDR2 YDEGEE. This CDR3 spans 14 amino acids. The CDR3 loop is CASTLMTGNTEAFF. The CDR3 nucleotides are TGTGCCAGCACCCTTATGACAGGGAACACTGAAGCTTTCTTT.

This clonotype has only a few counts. CDR3 in DNA: TGTGCCAGCAGCTCCACAGGGGGCGCTTACGGTAGTGAGACCCAGTACTTC. It encodes CASSSTGGAYGSETQYF. The chain joins TRBV7-6 to TRBJ2-5, with 9 bases that match TRBD1. Germline assignment: CDR1 SGHVS and CDR2 FNYEAQ. Trimming removed 4 bases from V and 5 bases from J; junction bases left unmatched: 14. This CDR3 comprises 17 residues. Complete variable domain (other parts from reference TRBV7-6 and TRBJ2-5): GAGVSQSPRYKVTKRGQDVALRCDPISGHVSLYWYRQALGQGPEFLTYFNYEAQQDKSGLPNDRFSAERPEGSISTLTIQRTEQRDSAMYRCASSSTGGAYGSETQYFGPGTRLLVL.

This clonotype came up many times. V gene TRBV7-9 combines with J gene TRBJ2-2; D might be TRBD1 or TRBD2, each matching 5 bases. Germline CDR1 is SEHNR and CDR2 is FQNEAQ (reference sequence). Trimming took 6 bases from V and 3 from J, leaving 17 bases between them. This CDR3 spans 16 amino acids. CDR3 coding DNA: TGTGCCAGCAGGGACACGACCGGAGGAGACACCGGGGAGCTGTTTTTT. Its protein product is CASRDTTGGDTGELFF.

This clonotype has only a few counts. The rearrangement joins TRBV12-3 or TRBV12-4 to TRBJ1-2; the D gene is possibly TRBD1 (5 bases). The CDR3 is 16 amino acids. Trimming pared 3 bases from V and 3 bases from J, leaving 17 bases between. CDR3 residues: CASSLAGLWGDYGYTF. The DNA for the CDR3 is TGTGCCAGCAGTTTGGCAGGGTTATGGGGTGACTATGGCTACACCTTC.